This T cell receptor (beta chain) was observed in a study of regulatory T cells in long-lasting Graves disease. This clonotype was recorded at least ten times. Noted time point: newly diagnosed GD, antithyroid drugs for less than 3 months. Preparation of the TCR library used RNA extracted from PBMCs. Germline V gene lookup returns CDR1 SEHNR and CDR2 FQNEAQ (reference sequence). The germline V and J ends were trimmed by 2 bases and 6 bases, with 13 bases remaining between them. The CDR3 covers 15 residues. The authors built TCR beta libraries using iRepertoire HTBI primers and Arm-PCR of CDR3 regions. TCRdb analysed the multiplex PCR reads with MiXCR anew, one entry per CDR3 protein. The sample yields about 200,000 distinct CDR3 sequences, roughly 18% seen once.

The material was peripheral blood mononuclear cells (PBMCs), obtained at new diagnosis, from a patient treated with antithyroid drugs. The origin of this receptor is a female donor with Graves disease. This chain connects TRBV7-9 to TRBJ1-4, with a tentative D call TRBD1 (6 bases). The CDR3, as DNA: TGTGCCAGCAGCTTATTGGGGGGCCTTGATGAAAAACTGTTTTTT. Encoded protein: CASSLLGGLDEKLFF. Supplemented by reference TRBV7-9 and TRBJ1-4, the full variable domain reads DTGVSQNPRHKITKRGQNVTFRCDPISEHNRLYWYRQTLGQGPEFLTYFQNEAQLEKSRLLSDRFSAERPKGSFSTLEIQRTEQGDSAMYLCASSLLGGLDEKLFFGSGTQLSVL.